This T cell receptor (beta chain) was recorded in a study of T cell responses to AZD1222 COVID-19 vaccine. Overall study findings and caveats: Only five or six AZD1222 recipients were seropositive at baseline. Within unmutated variant regions lay the reported targets of nearly half of spike-specific TCRs. Most donors were white British and more were female, and clonal diversity was possibly underestimated.

Method: immunoSEQ multiplex PCR; TCRdb's copy keeps in-frame clones and lacks some. The sample contains approximately 300,000 clones, around 92% of which appear only once. Comment on this clone: Antigen: not known.

Per the germline V gene, CDR1 is MGHRA and CDR2 is YSYEKL. The CDR3 spans 15 residues. V lost 4 bases and J 4 bases, leaving 16 bases between the germline ends. The sequencing here drew on peripheral blood, taken 28 days after the second AZD1222 dose. The sequence came from an adult who received the AZD1222 COVID-19 vaccine. The V gene is TRBV4-1, the J gene TRBJ2-5, with D perhaps TRBD1 (6 bases). The chain's CDR3 is CASSPQGIGVETQYF. CDR3 nucleotide sequence: TGCGCCAGCAGCCCTCAGGGGATCGGAGTAGAGACCCAGTACTTC.